The 15 T cell receptor beta chains listed next were all sequenced from one sample in a study of blood T cell repertoires in COVID-19. Repertoires were generated with immunoSEQ multiplex PCR, while TCRdb's copy carries only in-frame clones and drops some. This sample carries roughly 200,000 clones, around 88% of them seen once, and the ten largest clones take 4%. Sequenced sample: peripheral blood. All receptors come from a woman aged 25 to 45 with acute or convalescent COVID-19.

Written as DNA, the CDR3 is TGCGCCAGCACCCCCGCGGGAGGGACAAGTGAGCAGTTCTTC. Its translation: CASTPAGGTSEQFF. This sequence joins TRBV10-2 and TRBJ2-1; 9 nucleotides align to TRBD2. CDR1 and CDR2 from the germline V gene are WSHSY and SAAADI. V lost 7 bases and J lost 9; bases outside the gene matches: 10. This CDR3 contains 14 residues.

A single count supports this clone. V usage is TRBV11-3 and J usage is TRBJ2-2; D call uncertain. Trimming stripped 5 bases from V and 5 bases from J, with 9 bases between. Per the germline V gene, CDR1 is SGHNT and CDR2 is YENEEA. This CDR3 has 13 amino acids. The DNA for the CDR3 is TGTGCCAGCAGCCTAATTGGTACCGGGGAGCTGTTTTTT. It encodes CASSLIGTGELFF.

This chain connects TRBV28 to TRBJ2-7, with D perhaps TRBD2 (6 bases). V was shortened by 4 bases and J by 3 bases, with 19 bases between the two germline ends. Germline assignment: CDR1 MDHEN and CDR2 SYDVKM. There are 16 residues in the CDR3. The CDR3 DNA reads as TGTGCCAGCAGTTCCCCGTCGGGACTCGGTAACTACGAGCAGTACTTC. Protein sequence: CASSSPSGLGNYEQYF.

The chain couples TRBV7-2 to TRBJ1-1, with D tentatively TRBD1 (5 bases). Germline-derived CDR1 and CDR2 are SGHTA and FQGNSA. The CDR3 sequence is 14 residues long. V was clipped by 5 bases and J by 1 base, with 11 bases between them. The CDR3 spells CASSKDRGNTEAFF. DNA for the CDR3: TGTGCCAGCAGCAAGGATAGGGGGAACACTGAAGCTTTCTTT.

The chain carries TRBV28 and TRBJ1-1; 8 nucleotides align to TRBD1. Losses at the gene ends were 9 bases for V and 10 bases for J; bases not matched to a gene: 7. The CDR3 loop spans 11 amino acids. Germline loops: CDR1 MDHEN, CDR2 SYDVKM. The CDR3 nucleotides read TGTGCCAGTAAGGGGACAGGTCGAGCTTTCTTT. This sequence encodes CASKGTGRAFF.

This clone was seen once. The CDR3 bases are TGTGCCAGCAGTACGGACAGGGCGAACACTGAAGCTTTCTTT. As protein: CASSTDRANTEAFF. The rearrangement uses TRBV2 and TRBJ1-1; 8 bases match TRBD1. Germline lookup yields CDR1 SNHLY and CDR2 FYNNEI. With 5 bases clipped from V and 1 base from J, the junction kept 3 bases outside the gene matches. CDR3 length: 14 amino acids.

V usage is TRBV2 and J usage is TRBJ2-5; 14 nucleotides align to TRBD2. Germline loops: CDR1 SNHLY, CDR2 FYNNEI. The CDR3 is 16 residues long. V was pared by 8 bases and J by 5 bases, with 10 bases of the junction left unmatched. CDR3 in DNA: TGTGCCAGCGAGAATCTAGGACTAGCGGGAGGTGAGACCCAGTACTTC. Amino acid sequence: CASENLGLAGGETQYF. The full variable domain, completed using reference TRBV2 and TRBJ2-5, is EPEVTQTPSHQVTQMGQEVILRCVPISNHLYFYWYRQILGQKVEFLVSFYNNEISEKSEIFDDQFSVERPDGSNFTLKIRSTKLEDSAMYFCASENLGLAGGETQYFGPGTRLLVL.

The chain employs TRBV7-9 and TRBJ1-1; possible D gene TRBD1, 6 bases. V was shortened by 5 bases and J by 5 bases, with 9 bases between the two germline ends. CDR3 length: 12 amino acids. CDR1 is SEHNR and CDR2 is FQNEAQ in the germline V gene (reference sequence). The CDR3 sequence: CASSEGGTEAFF. The CDR3 bases are TGTGCCAGCAGCGAGGGGGGGACTGAAGCTTTCTTT.

This sequence joins TRBV28 and TRBJ2-7; TRBD2 aligns across 11 bases. V was pared by 9 bases and J by 8 bases, with 21 bases of the junction left unmatched. This CDR3 region has 17 residues. Germline CDR1 and CDR2: MDHEN and SYDVKM. As DNA, the CDR3 is TGTGCCAGTTTCCCCGGGGCTAGCGGGAGGTCCCTATATAAGCAGTACTTC. Its protein product is CASFPGASGRSLYKQYF.

J is TRBJ2-3 and V is TRBV5-1, with 9 bases identical to TRBD1. Germline V CDR1 and CDR2: SGHRS, YFSETQ. The CDR3 is 15 amino acids. With V trimmed by 3 bases and J by 5 bases, 7 bases remained unmatched. The CDR3 region is CASSSPDRGEDTQYF. CDR3 DNA sequence: TGCGCCAGCAGCTCCCCTGACAGGGGGGAAGATACGCAGTATTTT.

V gene TRBV24-1 combines with J gene TRBJ1-4; 9 nucleotides agree with TRBD1. The trim removed 4 bases at V and 6 bases at J, leaving 5 bases unmatched. The CDR3 loop spans 15 amino acids. Germline CDR1 reads KGHDR; CDR2 reads SFDVKD. The CDR3 region is CATSDPGQGDEKLFF. The CDR3 DNA reads TGTGCCACCAGTGACCCGGGACAGGGAGATGAAAAACTGTTTTTT.

The rearrangement links TRBV11-3 to TRBJ1-2; D gene uncertain. The CDR3 sequence is 12 residues long. Germline V gene sequence: CDR1 SGHNT, CDR2 YENEEA. The V end lost 3 bases, the J end lost 4 bases, and 6 bases lay between the germline ends. Here the CDR3 DNA reads TGTGCCAGCAGCTTTGAGGGCTATGGCTACACCTTC. This encodes CASSFEGYGYTF.

The chain joins TRBV28 to TRBJ2-3, with D unresolved. Trimming took 6 bases from V and 3 from J, leaving 7 bases between them. Germline V gene lookup returns CDR1 MDHEN and CDR2 SYDVKM. The CDR3 is 12 amino acids. The CDR3 here is CASSPRTDTQYF. CDR3 nucleotides: TGTGCCAGCAGCCCCAGAACAGATACGCAGTATTTT.

The rearrangement links TRBV6-6 to TRBJ2-1; tentatively, D is TRBD2 (6 bases). The V gene lost 4 bases and the J gene lost 0 bases, with 10 bases spanning the gap. The CDR3 is 15 residues long. Looked up from germline, CDR1 is MNHNY and CDR2 is SVGAGI (reference sequence). The CDR3 is CASSLTSGSYNEQFF. The CDR3 DNA reads TGTGCCAGCAGTTTGACTAGTGGCTCCTACAATGAGCAGTTCTTC.

This rearrangement joins TRBV11-2 to TRBJ1-6, with D maybe TRBD1 (6 bases). The germline V and J ends were trimmed by 3 bases and 5 bases, with 8 bases remaining between them. Germline CDR1 reads SGHAT; CDR2 reads FQNNGV. This CDR3 spans 14 amino acids. CDR3 sequence: CASSFGTNNSPLHF. In DNA form, the CDR3 reads TGTGCCAGCAGCTTCGGGACAAATAATTCACCCCTCCACTTT.